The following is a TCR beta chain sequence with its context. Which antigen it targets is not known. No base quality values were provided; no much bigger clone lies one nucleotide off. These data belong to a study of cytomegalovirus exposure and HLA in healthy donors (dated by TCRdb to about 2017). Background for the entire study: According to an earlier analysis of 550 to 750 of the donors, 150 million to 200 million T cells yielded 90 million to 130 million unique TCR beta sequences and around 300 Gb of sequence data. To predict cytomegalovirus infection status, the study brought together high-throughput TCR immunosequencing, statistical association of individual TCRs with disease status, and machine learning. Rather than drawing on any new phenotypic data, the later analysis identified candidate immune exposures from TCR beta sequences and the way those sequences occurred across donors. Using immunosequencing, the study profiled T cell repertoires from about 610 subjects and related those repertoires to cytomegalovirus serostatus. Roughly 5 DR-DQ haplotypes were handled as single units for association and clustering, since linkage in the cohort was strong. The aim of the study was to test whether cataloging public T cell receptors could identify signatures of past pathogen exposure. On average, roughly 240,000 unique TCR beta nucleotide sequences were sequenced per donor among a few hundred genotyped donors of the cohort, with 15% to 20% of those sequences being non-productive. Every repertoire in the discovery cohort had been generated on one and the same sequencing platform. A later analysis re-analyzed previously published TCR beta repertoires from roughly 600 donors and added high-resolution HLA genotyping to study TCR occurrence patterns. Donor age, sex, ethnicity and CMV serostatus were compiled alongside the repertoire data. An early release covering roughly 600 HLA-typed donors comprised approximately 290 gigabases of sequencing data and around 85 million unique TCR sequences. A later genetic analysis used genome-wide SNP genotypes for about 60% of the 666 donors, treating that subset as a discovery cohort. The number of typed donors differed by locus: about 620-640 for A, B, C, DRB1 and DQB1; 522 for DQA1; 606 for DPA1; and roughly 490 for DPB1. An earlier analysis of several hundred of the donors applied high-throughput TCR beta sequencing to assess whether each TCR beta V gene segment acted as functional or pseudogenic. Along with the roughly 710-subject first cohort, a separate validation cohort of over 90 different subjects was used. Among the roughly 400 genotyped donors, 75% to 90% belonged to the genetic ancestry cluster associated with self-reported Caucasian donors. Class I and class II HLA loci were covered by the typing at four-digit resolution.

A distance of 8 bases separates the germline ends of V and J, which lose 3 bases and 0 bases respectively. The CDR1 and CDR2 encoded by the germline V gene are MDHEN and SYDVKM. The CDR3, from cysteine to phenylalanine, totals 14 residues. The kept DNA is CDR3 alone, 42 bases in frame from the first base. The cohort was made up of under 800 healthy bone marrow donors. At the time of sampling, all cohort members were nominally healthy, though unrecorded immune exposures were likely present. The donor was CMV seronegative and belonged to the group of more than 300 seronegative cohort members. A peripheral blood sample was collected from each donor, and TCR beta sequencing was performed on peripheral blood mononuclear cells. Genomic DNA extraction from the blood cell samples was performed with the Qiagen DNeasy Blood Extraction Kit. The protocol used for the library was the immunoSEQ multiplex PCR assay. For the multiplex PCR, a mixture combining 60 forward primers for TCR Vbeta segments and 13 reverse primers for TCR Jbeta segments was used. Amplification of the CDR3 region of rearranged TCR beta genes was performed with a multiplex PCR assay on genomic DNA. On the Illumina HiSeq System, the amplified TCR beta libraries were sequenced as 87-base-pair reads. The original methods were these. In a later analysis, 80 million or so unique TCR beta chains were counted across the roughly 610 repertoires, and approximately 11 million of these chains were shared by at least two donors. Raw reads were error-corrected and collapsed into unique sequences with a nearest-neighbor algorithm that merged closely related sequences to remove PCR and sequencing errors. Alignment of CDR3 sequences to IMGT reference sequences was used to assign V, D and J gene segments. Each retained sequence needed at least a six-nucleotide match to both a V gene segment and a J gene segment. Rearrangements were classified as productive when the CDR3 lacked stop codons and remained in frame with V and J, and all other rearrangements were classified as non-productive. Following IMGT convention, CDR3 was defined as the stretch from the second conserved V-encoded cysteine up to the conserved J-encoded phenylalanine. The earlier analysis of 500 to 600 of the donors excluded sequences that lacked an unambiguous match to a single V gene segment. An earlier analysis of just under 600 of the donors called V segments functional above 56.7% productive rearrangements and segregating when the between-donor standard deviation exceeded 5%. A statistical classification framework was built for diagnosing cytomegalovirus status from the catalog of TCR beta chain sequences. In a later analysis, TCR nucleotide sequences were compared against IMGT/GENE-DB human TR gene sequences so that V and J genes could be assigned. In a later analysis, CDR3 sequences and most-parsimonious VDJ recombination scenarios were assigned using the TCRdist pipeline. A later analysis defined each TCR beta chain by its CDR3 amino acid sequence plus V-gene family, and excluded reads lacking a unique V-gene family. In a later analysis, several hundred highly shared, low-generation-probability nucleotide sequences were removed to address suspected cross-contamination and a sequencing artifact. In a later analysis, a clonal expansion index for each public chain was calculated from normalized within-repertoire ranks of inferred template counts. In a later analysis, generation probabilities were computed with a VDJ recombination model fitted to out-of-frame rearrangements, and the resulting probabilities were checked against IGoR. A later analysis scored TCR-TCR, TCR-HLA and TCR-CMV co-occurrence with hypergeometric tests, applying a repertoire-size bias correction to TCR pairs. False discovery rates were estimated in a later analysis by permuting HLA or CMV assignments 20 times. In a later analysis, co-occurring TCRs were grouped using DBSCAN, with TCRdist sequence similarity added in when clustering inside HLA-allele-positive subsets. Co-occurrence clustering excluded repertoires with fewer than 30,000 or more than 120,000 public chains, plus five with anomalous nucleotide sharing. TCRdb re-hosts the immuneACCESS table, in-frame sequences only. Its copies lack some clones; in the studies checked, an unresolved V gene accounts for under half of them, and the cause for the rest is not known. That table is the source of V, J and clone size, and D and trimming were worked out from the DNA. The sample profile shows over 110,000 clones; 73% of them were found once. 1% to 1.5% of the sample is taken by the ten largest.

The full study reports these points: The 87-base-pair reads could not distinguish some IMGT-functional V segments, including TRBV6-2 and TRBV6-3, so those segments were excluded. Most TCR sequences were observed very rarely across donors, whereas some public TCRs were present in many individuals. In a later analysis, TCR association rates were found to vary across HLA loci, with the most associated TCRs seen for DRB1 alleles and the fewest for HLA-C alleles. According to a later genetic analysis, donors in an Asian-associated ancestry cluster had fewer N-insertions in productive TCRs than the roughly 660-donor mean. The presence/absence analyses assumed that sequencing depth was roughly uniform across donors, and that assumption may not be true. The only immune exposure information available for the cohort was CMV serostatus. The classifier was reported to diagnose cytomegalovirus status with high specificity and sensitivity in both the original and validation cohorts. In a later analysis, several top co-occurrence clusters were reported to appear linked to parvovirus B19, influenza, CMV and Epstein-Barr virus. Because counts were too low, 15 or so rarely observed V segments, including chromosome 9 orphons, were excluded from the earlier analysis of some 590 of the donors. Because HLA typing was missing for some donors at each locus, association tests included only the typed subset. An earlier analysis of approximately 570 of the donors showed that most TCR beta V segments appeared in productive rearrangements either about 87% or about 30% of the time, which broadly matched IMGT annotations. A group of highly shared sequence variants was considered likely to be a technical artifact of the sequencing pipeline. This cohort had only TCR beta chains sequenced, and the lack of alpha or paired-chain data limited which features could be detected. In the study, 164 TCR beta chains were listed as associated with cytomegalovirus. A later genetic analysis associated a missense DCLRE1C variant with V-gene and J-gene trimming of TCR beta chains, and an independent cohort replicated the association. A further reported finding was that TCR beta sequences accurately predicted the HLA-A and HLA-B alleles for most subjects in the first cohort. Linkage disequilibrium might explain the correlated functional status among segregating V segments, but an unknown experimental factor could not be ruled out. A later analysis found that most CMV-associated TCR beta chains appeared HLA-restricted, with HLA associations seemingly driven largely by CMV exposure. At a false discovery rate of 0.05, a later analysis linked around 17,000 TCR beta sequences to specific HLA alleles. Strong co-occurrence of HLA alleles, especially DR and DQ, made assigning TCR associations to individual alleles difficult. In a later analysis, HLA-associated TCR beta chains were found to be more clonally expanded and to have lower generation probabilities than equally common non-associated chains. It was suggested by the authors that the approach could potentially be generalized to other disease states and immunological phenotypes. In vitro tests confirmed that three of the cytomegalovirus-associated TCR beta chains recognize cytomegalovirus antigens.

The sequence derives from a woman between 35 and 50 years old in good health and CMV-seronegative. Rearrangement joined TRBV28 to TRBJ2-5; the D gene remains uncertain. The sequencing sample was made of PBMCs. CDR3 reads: CASSLARYQETQYF. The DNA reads TGTGCCAGCAGTTTGGCCAGGTACCAAGAGACCCAGTACTTC.